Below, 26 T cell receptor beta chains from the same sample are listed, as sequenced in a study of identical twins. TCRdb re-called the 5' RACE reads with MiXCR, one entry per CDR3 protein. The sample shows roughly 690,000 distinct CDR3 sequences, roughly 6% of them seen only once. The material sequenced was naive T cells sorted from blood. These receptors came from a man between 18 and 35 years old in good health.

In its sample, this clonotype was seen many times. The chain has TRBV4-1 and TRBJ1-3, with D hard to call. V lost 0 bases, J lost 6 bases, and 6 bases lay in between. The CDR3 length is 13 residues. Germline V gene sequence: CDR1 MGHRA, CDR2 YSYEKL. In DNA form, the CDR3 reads TGCGCCAGCAGCCAAGAGCCGTTAAACACCATATATTTT. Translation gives CASSQEPLNTIYF.

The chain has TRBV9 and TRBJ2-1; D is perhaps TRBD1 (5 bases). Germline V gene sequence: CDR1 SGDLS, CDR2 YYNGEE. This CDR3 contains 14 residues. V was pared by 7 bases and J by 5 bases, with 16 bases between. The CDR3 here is CASSPSGPDNEQFF. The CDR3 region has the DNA TGTGCCAGCTCCCCGTCAGGGCCCGACAATGAGCAGTTCTTC.

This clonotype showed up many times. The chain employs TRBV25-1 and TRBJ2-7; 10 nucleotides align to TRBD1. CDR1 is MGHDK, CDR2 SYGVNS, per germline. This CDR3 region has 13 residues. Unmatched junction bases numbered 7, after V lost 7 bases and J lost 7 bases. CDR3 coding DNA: TGTGCCAGCAACCGACAGGGGGCTCGGGAGCAGTACTTC. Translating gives CASNRQGAREQYF.

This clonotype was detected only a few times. CDR3 in amino acids: CASLKPGSDNEQFF. CDR3 coding DNA: TGTGCCAGCTTAAAACCGGGAAGCGACAATGAGCAGTTCTTC. This chain joins TRBV2 and TRBJ2-1, with a possible D match to TRBD2 (5 bases). The V and J ends lost 8 bases and 5 bases respectively, with 16 bases between them. Germline loops: CDR1 SNHLY, CDR2 FYNNEI. This CDR3 has 14 residues.

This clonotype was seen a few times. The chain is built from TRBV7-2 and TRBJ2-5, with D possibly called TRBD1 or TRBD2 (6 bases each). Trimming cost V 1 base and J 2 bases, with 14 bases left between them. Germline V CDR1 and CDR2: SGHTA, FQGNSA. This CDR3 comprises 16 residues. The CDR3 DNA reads TGTGCCAGCAGCTTAGAAGGGGGGCGGTGGCAAGAGACCCAGTACTTC. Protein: CASSLEGGRWQETQYF.

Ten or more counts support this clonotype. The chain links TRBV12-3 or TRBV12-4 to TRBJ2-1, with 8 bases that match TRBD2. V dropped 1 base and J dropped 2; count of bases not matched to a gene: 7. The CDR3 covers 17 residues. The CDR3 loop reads CASSLVSGRGAYNEQFF. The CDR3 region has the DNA TGTGCCAGCAGTTTAGTAAGCGGGAGAGGAGCCTACAATGAGCAGTTCTTC.

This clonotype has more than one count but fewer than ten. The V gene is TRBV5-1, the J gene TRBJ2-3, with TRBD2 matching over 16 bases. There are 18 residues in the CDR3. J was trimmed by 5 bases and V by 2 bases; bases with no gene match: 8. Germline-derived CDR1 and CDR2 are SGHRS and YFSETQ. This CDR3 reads CASSFIKGLAGGRDTQYF. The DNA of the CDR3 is TGCGCCAGCAGCTTTATCAAGGGACTAGCGGGAGGGCGAGATACGCAGTATTTT. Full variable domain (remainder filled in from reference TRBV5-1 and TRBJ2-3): KAGVTQTPRYLIKTRGQQVTLSCSPISGHRSVSWYQQTPGQGLQFLFEYFSETQRNKGNFPGRFSGRQFSNSRSEMNVSTLELGDSALYLCASSFIKGLAGGRDTQYFGPGTRLTVL.

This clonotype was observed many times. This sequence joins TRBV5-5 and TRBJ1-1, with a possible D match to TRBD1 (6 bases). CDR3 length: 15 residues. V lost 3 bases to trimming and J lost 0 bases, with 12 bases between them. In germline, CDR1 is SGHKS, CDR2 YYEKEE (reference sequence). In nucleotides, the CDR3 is TGTGCCAGCAGCTCTGGGACACCTTTGAACACTGAAGCTTTCTTT. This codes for CASSSGTPLNTEAFF.

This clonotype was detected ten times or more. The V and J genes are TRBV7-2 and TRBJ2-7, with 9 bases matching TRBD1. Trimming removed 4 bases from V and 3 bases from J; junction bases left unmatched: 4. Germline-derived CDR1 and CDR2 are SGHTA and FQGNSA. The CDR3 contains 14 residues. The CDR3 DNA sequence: TGTGCCAGCAGCTGGGACAGGGACCTCTACGAGCAGTACTTC. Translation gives CASSWDRDLYEQYF.

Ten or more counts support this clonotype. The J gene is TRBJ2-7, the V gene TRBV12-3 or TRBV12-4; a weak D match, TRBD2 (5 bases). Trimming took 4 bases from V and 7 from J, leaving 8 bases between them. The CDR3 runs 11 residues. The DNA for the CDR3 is TGTGCCAGCAGTTACACGGGGGAGCAGTACGTC. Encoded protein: CASSYTGEQYV.

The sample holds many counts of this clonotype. CDR3 residues: CSAKSSPLHF. For the CDR3, the DNA is TGCAGTGCTAAAAGTTCACCCCTCCACTTT. The gene calls are TRBV20-1 and TRBJ1-6, with no clear D. The CDR3 runs 10 residues. V lost 4 bases to trimming and J lost 9 bases, with 4 bases between them. In germline, CDR1 is DFQATT, CDR2 SNEGSKA (reference sequence).

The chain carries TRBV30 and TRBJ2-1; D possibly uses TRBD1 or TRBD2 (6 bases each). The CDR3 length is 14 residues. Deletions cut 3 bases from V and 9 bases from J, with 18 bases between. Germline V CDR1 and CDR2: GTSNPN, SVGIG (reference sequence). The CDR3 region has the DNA TGTGCCTGGAGAATAGGGTCGGGGGCGGGTGAGCAGTTCTTC. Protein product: CAWRIGSGAGEQFF. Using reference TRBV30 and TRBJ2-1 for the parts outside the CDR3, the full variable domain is SQTIHQWPATLVQPVGSPLSLECTVEGTSNPNLYWYRQAAGRGLQLLFYSVGIGQISSEVPQNLSASRPQDRQFILSSKKLLLSDSGFYLCAWRIGSGAGEQFFGPGTRLTVL.

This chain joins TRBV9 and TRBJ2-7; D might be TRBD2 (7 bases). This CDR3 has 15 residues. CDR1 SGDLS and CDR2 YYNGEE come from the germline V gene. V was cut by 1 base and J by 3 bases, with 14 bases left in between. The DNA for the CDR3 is TGTGCCAGCAGCGTACGAGGGGGGGGAAGCTACGAGCAGTACTTC. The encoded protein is CASSVRGGGSYEQYF.

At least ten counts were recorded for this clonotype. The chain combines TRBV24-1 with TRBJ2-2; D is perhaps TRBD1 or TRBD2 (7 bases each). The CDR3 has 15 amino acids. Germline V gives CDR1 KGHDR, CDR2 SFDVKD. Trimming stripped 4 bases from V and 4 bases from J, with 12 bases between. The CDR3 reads CATSEARGGTGELFF. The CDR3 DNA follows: TGTGCCACCAGTGAGGCCAGGGGGGGCACCGGGGAGCTGTTTTTT.

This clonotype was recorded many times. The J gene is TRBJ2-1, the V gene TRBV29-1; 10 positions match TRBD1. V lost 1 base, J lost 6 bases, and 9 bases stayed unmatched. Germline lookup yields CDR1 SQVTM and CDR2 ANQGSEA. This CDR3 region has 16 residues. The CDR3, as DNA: TGCAGCGTTGAAGTTCCCGACAGGGGGCCACCCAATGAGCAGTTCTTC. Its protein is CSVEVPDRGPPNEQFF.

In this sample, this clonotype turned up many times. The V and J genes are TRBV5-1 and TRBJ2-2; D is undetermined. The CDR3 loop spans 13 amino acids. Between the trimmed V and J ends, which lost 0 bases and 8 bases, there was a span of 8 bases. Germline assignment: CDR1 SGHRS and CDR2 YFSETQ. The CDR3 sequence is CASSLATAGELFF. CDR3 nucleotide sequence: TGCGCCAGCAGCTTGGCTACGGCTGGGGAGCTGTTTTTT.

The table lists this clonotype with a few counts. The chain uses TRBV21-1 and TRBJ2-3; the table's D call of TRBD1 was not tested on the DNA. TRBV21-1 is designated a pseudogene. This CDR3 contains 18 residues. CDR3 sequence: CASSKGGGDRGAPDTQYF. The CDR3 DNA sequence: TGTGCCAGCAGCAAAGGAGGTGGCGACAGGGGCGCTCCAGATACGCAGTATTTT.

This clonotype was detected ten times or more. For the CDR3, the DNA is TGCGCCAGCAGCCACCGGGACGGGAATGAAAAACTGTTTTTT. Protein product: CASSHRDGNEKLFF. The rearrangement joins TRBV5-1 to TRBJ1-4, with D maybe TRBD1 (5 bases). Germline values: CDR1 SGHRS, CDR2 YFSETQ. This CDR3 spans 14 amino acids. The V end was cut by 4 bases, the J end by 5 bases, with 12 bases between.

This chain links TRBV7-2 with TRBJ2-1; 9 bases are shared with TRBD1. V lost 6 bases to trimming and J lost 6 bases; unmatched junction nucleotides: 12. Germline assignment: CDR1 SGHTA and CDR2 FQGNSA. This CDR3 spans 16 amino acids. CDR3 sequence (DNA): TGTGCCAGCAGATCCCGCTCCGGGACAGGGCGCAATGAGCAGTTCTTC. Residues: CASRSRSGTGRNEQFF.

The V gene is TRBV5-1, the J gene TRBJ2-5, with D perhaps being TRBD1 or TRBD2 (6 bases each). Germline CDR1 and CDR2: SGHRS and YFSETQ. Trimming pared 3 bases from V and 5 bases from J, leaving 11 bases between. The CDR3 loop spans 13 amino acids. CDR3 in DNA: TGCGCCAGCAGCTCCCCGGGGGCTGAGACCCAGTACTTC. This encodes CASSSPGAETQYF.

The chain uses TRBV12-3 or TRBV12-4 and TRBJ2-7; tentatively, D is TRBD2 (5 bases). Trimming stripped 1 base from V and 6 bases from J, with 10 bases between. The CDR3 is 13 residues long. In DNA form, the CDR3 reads TGTGCCAGCAGTTTAGATGTAGGGAGCGAGCAGTACGTC. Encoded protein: CASSLDVGSEQYV.

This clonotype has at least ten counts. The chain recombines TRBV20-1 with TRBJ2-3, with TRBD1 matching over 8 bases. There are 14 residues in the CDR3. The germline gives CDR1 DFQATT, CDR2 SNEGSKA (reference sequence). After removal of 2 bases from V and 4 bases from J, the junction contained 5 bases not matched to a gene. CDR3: CSARSPGGADTQYF. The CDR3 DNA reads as TGCAGTGCTAGAAGTCCAGGGGGCGCAGATACGCAGTATTTT.

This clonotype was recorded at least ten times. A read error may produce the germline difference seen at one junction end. CDR3 sequence (DNA): TGCACCCCAAGCAAAGATACGCAGTATTTT. The encoded protein is CTPSKDTQYF. V gene TRBV20-1 combines with J gene TRBJ2-3; D not resolved. Per the germline V gene, CDR1 is DFQATT and CDR2 is SNEGSKA (reference sequence). The CDR3 sequence is 10 residues long.

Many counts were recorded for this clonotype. The CDR3 sequence: CASSLTSGRETEQFF. As DNA, the CDR3 is TGCGCCAGCAGCTTAACTAGCGGGAGGGAGACTGAGCAGTTCTTC. The rearrangement joins TRBV4-1 to TRBJ2-1; the match to TRBD2 covers 13 bases. The V gene's germline CDR1 is MGHRA and CDR2 YSYEKL. V lost 5 bases, J lost 9 bases, and 7 bases stayed unmatched. This CDR3 contains 15 residues.

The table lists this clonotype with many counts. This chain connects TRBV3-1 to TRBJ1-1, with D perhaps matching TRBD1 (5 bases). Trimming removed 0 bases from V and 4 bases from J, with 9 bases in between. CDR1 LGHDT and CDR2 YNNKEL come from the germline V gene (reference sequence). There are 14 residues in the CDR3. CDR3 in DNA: TGTGCCAGCAGCCAAGATCGGGGGTCCACTGAAGCTTTCTTT. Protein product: CASSQDRGSTEAFF.

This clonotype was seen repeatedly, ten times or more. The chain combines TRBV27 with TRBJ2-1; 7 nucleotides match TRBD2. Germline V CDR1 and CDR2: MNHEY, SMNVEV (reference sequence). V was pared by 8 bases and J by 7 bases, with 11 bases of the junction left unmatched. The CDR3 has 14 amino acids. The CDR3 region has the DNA TGTGCCAGCGGCTACACGGGGGGAGTGAATGAGCAGTTCTTC. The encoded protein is CASGYTGGVNEQFF.